These 18 T cell receptor beta chains came from one sample sequenced in a study of response to subunit inactivated influenza vaccine. TCRdb reprocessed the RT-PCR reads via MiXCR and lists one record per CDR3 protein. This table has some 300,000 distinct CDR3 sequences, 20% to 25% appearing once. The material was PBMCs from blood, obtained less than 22 months after vaccination. These receptors were collected from a man aged 45 to 70 who received an inactivated influenza vaccine.

This clonotype is medium-sized (0.01 to 0.1%) by share. V is TRBV29-1 and J is TRBJ1-1, with 7 positions matching TRBD1. The CDR3 consists of 14 residues. Germline V CDR1 and CDR2: SQVTM, ANQGSEA. J was trimmed by 4 bases and V by 8 bases; bases with no gene match: 13. CDR3 DNA: TGCAGCTCACAAATGGGGCAGGGGGTCACTGAAGCTTTCTTT. This translates into CSSQMGQGVTEAFF.

This clonotype was counted a single time. The rearrangement joins TRBV15 to TRBJ1-6, with TRBD1 as a possible D gene (5 bases). Germline CDR1 LNHNV, CDR2 YYDKDF (reference sequence). The CDR3 loop spans 14 amino acids. The V and J ends lost 0 bases and 8 bases respectively, with 8 bases between them. The CDR3 reads CATSREGHYSPLHF. The CDR3 bases are TGTGCCACCAGCAGAGAAGGACATTATTCACCCCTCCACTTT.

The table lists this clonotype with a few counts. The genes are TRBV4-1 and TRBJ1-2, with D perhaps matching TRBD1 (6 bases). The CDR3 is made up of 16 amino acids. Germline CDR1 is MGHRA and CDR2 is YSYEKL. V gave up 0 bases and J gave up 13 bases, with 24 bases separating them. Here the CDR3 reads CASSQDYSQGRGSGTF. CDR3 DNA: TGCGCCAGCAGCCAAGATTACAGCCAAGGAAGGGGGAGCGGCACCTTC.

This clonotype was counted ten times or more. The rearrangement links TRBV3-1 to TRBJ1-2; D might be TRBD1 (6 bases). With 0 bases removed from V and 4 bases from J, the gap between germline ends came to 12 bases. CDR1 is LGHDT, CDR2 YNNKEL, per germline (reference sequence). This CDR3 is 15 amino acids long. CDR3 nucleotides: TGTGCCAGCAGCCAAGATCTCGGGGGGCCCTATGGCTACACCTTC. This sequence encodes CASSQDLGGPYGYTF.

This chain uses TRBV6-1 with TRBJ2-5, with 8 bases aligning to TRBD1. The CDR3 loop spans 13 amino acids. V lost 8 bases, J lost 4 bases, and 6 bases stayed unmatched. The germline CDR1 and CDR2 sequences are MNHNS and SASEGT. Here the CDR3 reads CASEKDRAETQYF. Here the CDR3 DNA reads TGTGCCAGCGAAAAGGACAGGGCAGAGACCCAGTACTTC.

The genes are TRBV4-3 and TRBJ1-1; no clear D gene. V lost 0 bases, J lost 2 bases, and 13 bases lay in between. The CDR3 spans 16 residues. The germline V gene has CDR1 LGHNA and CDR2 YSLEER. The chain's CDR3 is CASSQDWQLPNTEAFF. In DNA form, the CDR3 reads TGCGCCAGCAGCCAAGATTGGCAACTCCCTAACACTGAAGCTTTCTTT.

This clonotype turned up a few times. V gene TRBV7-6 combines with J gene TRBJ2-5; D may be TRBD1 (6 bases). In germline, CDR1 is SGHVS, CDR2 FNYEAQ. This CDR3 is built from 14 residues. The ends were cut back, 4 bases at V and 2 bases at J, with 11 bases in the middle. The CDR3 region is CASSSLQGQETQYF. In nucleotides, the CDR3 is TGTGCCAGCAGCTCTCTTCAGGGGCAAGAGACCCAGTACTTC.

J is TRBJ1-2 and V is TRBV27, with 8 positions matching TRBD1. This CDR3 has 13 residues. In germline, CDR1 is MNHEY, CDR2 SMNVEV (reference sequence). With 8 bases clipped from V and 4 bases from J, the junction kept 6 bases outside the gene matches. For the CDR3, the DNA is TGTGCCAGCGGGGCAGGGGGCATCTATGGCTACACCTTC. It codes for CASGAGGIYGYTF.

This clonotype was counted a few times. The chain recombines TRBV18 with TRBJ1-2, with D possibly TRBD1 on 6 matching bases. With 1 base removed from V and 0 bases from J, the gap between germline ends came to 15 bases. Germline V gene data show CDR1 as KGHSH and CDR2 as LQKENI. This CDR3 has 17 amino acids. The CDR3 sequence is CASSPRIDRRANYGYTF. CDR3 DNA: TGTGCCAGCTCACCACGAATAGACAGGAGAGCTAACTATGGCTACACCTTC.

The V and J genes are TRBV7-8 and TRBJ2-7; the D call may be TRBD1 or TRBD2 (6 bases each). The germline CDR1 and CDR2 sequences are SGHVS and FQNEAQ. The CDR3 is 14 residues long. Trimming left V 1 base short and J 4 bases short, with 11 bases between. The CDR3 region is CASSLGQGTYEQYF. The CDR3 DNA follows: TGTGCCAGCAGCTTAGGGCAGGGGACTTACGAGCAGTACTTC.

V is TRBV5-6 and J is TRBJ2-3; 8 nucleotides agree with TRBD1. Germline V lookup: CDR1 SGHDT, CDR2 YYEEEE. CDR3 length: 14 residues. Trimming at V came to 0 bases and at J to 4 bases, leaving 1 base not matched to a gene. The CDR3 here is CASSLETGADTQYF. CDR3 in DNA: TGTGCCAGCAGCTTGGAGACAGGGGCAGATACGCAGTATTTT. The variable domain in full, with the rest retrieved from reference TRBV5-6 and TRBJ2-3, is DAGVTQSPTHLIKTRGQQVTLRCSPKSGHDTVSWYQQALGQGPQFIFQYYEEEERQRGNFPDRFSGHQFPNYSSELNVNALLLGDSALYLCASSLETGADTQYFGPGTRLTVL.

The CDR3 protein is CAASTLAGINEQFF. CDR3 in DNA: TGTGCCGCCAGCACACTAGCGGGGATCAATGAGCAGTTCTTC. The chain joins TRBV28 to TRBJ2-1; 10 bases match TRBD2. V lost 11 bases, J lost 6 bases, and 10 bases stayed unmatched. Germline lookup yields CDR1 MDHEN and CDR2 SYDVKM. The CDR3 spans 14 residues.

The table lists this clonotype with a few counts. This chain links TRBV5-1 with TRBJ1-2, with 9 bases identical to TRBD1. The germline CDR1 and CDR2 sequences are SGHRS and YFSETQ. J lost 6 bases, V lost 5 bases, and 5 bases had no gene match. This CDR3 comprises 13 residues. This CDR3 is CASSSGQGNGYTF. Here the CDR3 DNA reads TGCGCCAGCAGTTCGGGACAGGGAAATGGCTACACCTTC.

This clonotype was seen a handful of times. This sequence joins TRBV7-2 and TRBJ1-5, with D unresolved. Trimming removed 5 bases from V and 4 bases from J, with 15 bases in between. The CDR3 sequence is 15 residues long. Germline loops: CDR1 SGHTA, CDR2 FQGNSA. CDR3: CASSQGPRRNQPQHF. The CDR3, as DNA: TGTGCCAGCAGCCAAGGACCCAGACGGAATCAGCCCCAGCATTTT. Together with reference TRBV7-2 and TRBJ1-5, the CDR3 gives the full variable domain: GAGVSQSPSNKVTEKGKDVELRCDPISGHTALYWYRQSLGQGLEFLIYFQGNSAPDKSGLPSDRFSAERTGGSVSTLTIQRTQQEDSAVYLCASSQGPRRNQPQHFGDGTRLSIL.

This chain uses TRBV13 with TRBJ2-1; D is perhaps TRBD2 (6 bases). The CDR3 runs 16 residues. In germline, CDR1 is PRHDT, CDR2 FYEKMQ (reference sequence). V was cut by 2 bases and J by 4 bases, with 15 bases left in between. Here the CDR3 reads CASSLSRLAPYNEQFF. CDR3 nucleotide sequence: TGTGCCAGCAGCTTAAGTCGTCTAGCGCCGTACAATGAGCAGTTCTTC.

This clonotype was counted only a few times. The chain combines TRBV14 with TRBJ2-7, with 10 bases aligning to TRBD1. The CDR3 is 15 amino acids. The germline CDR1 and CDR2 sequences are SGHDN and FVKESK. With V trimmed by 3 bases and J by 2 bases, 4 bases remained unmatched. The CDR3 nucleotides are TGTGCCAGCAGCCATCCGGGACAGGGGACCTACGAGCAGTACTTC. It is translated as CASSHPGQGTYEQYF. Full variable domain (rest looked up from reference TRBV14 and TRBJ2-7): EAGVTQFPSHSVIEKGQTVTLRCDPISGHDNLYWYRRVMGKEIKFLLHFVKESKQDESGMPNNRFLAERTGGTYSTLKVQPAELEDSGVYFCASSHPGQGTYEQYFGPGTRLTVT.

The chain couples TRBV30 to TRBJ2-5, with D tentatively TRBD1 (6 bases). The CDR3 has 17 amino acids. Trimming cost V 2 bases and J 4 bases, with 23 bases left between them. Germline V gene lookup returns CDR1 GTSNPN and CDR2 SVGIG (reference sequence). CDR3 residues: CAWSRDRTALRLETQYF. In DNA form, the CDR3 reads TGTGCCTGGAGTAGAGACCGGACAGCCCTCCGACTAGAGACCCAGTACTTC. The full variable domain, with the rest looked up from reference TRBV30 and TRBJ2-5, is SQTIHQWPATLVQPVGSPLSLECTVEGTSNPNLYWYRQAAGRGLQLLFYSVGIGQISSEVPQNLSASRPQDRQFILSSKKLLLSDSGFYLCAWSRDRTALRLETQYFGPGTRLLVL.

This clonotype was seen more than once but under ten times. The chain combines TRBV6-5 with TRBJ1-4; 7 bases are shared with TRBD1. The CDR3 runs to 15 residues. Germline loops: CDR1 MNHEY, CDR2 SVGAGI. V dropped 4 bases and J dropped 4; count of bases not matched to a gene: 6. The CDR3 sequence is CASSSQGQNNEKLFF. CDR3 bases: TGTGCCAGCAGTTCCCAGGGACAGAATAATGAAAAACTGTTTTTT.